This T cell receptor (beta chain) was captured in a study of CD8 T cells in ankylosing spondylitis. Only a few counts were recorded for this clonotype. In TCRdb, the 5' RACE reads were re-called with MiXCR into one record per CDR3 protein. The sample contains nearly 350,000 distinct CDR3 sequences, roughly 15% of which appear only once. Germline V CDR1 and CDR2: SGHTA, FQGNSA. V was shortened by 0 bases and J by 14 bases, with 15 bases between the two germline ends. The CDR3 runs 13 residues. V usage is TRBV7-2 and J usage is TRBJ2-3; tentative D call: TRBD2 (6 bases). The receptor's source is a male donor with ankylosing spondylitis or in good health (not recorded which). The sample taken for sequencing was blood, either unsorted or a sorted T cell fraction (not recorded which). In nucleotides, the CDR3 is TGTGCCAGCAGCTTAGCTAGCGGACCTACGGCGTATTTT. Its translation is CASSLASGPTAYF.